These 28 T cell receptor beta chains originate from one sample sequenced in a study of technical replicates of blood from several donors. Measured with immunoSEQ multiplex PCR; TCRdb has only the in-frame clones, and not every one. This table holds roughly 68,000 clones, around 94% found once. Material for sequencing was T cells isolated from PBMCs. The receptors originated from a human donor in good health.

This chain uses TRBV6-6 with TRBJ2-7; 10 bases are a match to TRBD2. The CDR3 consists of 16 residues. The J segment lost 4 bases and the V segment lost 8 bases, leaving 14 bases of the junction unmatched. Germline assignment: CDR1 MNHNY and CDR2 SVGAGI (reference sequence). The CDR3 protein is CASLVGLAGEGYEQYF. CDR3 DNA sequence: TGTGCCAGCTTGGTAGGGCTAGCGGGAGAAGGATACGAGCAGTACTTC.

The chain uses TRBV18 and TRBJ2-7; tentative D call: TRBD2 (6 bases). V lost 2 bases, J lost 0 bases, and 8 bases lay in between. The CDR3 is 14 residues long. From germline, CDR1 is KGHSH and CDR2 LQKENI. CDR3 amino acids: CASSPAGSSYEQYF. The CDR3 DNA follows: TGTGCCAGCTCACCAGCGGGGAGCTCCTACGAGCAGTACTTC.

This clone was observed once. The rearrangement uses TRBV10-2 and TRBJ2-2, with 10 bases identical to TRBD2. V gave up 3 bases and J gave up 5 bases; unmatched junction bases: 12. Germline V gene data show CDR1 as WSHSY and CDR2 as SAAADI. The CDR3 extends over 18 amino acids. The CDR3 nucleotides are TGCGCCAGCAGTGATCTTGGGACTAGCGAGGTCCTAACCGGGGAGCTGTTTTTT. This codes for CASSDLGTSEVLTGELFF.

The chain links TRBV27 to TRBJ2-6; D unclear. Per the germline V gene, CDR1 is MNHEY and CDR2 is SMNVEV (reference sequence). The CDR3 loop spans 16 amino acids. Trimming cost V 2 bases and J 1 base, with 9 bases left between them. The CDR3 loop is CASSLQVFSGANVLTF. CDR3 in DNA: TGTGCCAGCAGTTTACAGGTTTTTTCTGGGGCCAACGTCCTGACTTTC.

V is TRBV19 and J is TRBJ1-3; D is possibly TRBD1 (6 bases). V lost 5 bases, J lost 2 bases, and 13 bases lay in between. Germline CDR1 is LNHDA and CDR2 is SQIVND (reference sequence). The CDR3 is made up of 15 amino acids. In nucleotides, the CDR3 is TGTGCCAGTAGTCTGAACAGGGCACCTGGAAACACCATATATTTT. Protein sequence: CASSLNRAPGNTIYF. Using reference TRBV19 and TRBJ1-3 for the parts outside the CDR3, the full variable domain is DGGITQSPKYLFRKEGQNVTLSCEQNLNHDAMYWYRQDPGQGLRLIYYSQIVNDFQKGDIAEGYSVSREKKESFPLTVTSAQKNPTAFYLCASSLNRAPGNTIYFGEGSWLTVV.

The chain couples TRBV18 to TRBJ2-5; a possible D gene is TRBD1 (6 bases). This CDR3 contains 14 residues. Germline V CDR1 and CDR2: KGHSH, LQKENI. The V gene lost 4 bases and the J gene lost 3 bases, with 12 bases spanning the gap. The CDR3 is CASSQGHREETQYF. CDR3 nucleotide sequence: TGTGCCAGCTCACAAGGACACAGGGAAGAGACCCAGTACTTC.

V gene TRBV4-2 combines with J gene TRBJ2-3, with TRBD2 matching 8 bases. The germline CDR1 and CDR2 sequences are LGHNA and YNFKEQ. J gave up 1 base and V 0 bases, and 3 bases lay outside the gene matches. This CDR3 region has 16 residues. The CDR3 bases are TGTGCCAGCAGCCAAGATCGGGGGGGCCGCACAGATACGCAGTATTTT. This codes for CASSQDRGGRTDTQYF.

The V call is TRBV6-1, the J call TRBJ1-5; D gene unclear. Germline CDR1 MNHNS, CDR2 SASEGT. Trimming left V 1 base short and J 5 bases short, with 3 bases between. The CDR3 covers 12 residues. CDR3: CASSEGDQPQHF. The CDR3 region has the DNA TGTGCCAGCAGTGAAGGAGATCAGCCCCAGCATTTT.

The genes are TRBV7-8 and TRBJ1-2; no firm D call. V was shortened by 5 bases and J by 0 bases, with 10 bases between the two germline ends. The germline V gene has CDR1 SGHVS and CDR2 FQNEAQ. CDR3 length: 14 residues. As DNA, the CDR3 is TGTGCCAGCAGCCCCACTGTTCCTAACTATGGCTACACCTTC. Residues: CASSPTVPNYGYTF.

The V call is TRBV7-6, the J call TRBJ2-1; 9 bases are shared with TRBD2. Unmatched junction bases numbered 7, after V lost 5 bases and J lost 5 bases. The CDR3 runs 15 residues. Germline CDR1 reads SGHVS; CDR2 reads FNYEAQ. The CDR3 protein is CASSHSGSSNNEQFF. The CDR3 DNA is TGTGCCAGCAGCCATAGCGGGAGTTCGAACAATGAGCAGTTCTTC. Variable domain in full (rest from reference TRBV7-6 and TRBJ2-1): GAGVSQSPRYKVTKRGQDVALRCDPISGHVSLYWYRQALGQGPEFLTYFNYEAQQDKSGLPNDRFSAERPEGSISTLTIQRTEQRDSAMYRCASSHSGSSNNEQFFGPGTRLTVL.

The CDR3 coding sequence is TGTGCCAGCAAAGTAGCCTACAATGAGCAGTTCTTC. It translates to CASKVAYNEQFF. V gene TRBV6-4 combines with J gene TRBJ2-1; no clear D. The CDR3 is made up of 12 amino acids. Deletions cut 7 bases from V and 2 bases from J, with 6 bases between. Germline loops: CDR1 MRHNA, CDR2 SNTAGT.

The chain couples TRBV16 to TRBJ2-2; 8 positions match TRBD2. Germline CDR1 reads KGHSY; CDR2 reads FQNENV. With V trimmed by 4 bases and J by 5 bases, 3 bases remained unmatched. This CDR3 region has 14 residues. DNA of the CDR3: TGTGCCAGCAGCCTTAGCGGGATAACCGGGGAGCTGTTTTTT. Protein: CASSLSGITGELFF.

Here the CDR3 reads CAWGTFASTDTQYF. CDR3 coding DNA: TGTGCCTGGGGGACATTCGCTAGCACAGATACGCAGTATTTT. The chain joins TRBV30 to TRBJ2-3; D is possibly TRBD1 (6 bases). This CDR3 spans 14 amino acids. The germline gives CDR1 GTSNPN, CDR2 SVGIG (reference sequence). Trimming cost V 5 bases and J 0 bases, with 12 bases left between them.

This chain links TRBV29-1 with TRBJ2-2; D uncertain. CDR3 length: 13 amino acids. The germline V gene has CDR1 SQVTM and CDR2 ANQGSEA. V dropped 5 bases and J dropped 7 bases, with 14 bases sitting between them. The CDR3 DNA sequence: TGCAGCGTTCTCCGACTGGGTGACGGGGAGCTGTTTTTT. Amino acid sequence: CSVLRLGDGELFF.

The CDR3 region is CASSLGLYEQYF. CDR3 DNA sequence: TGTGCCAGCAGCTTAGGACTCTACGAGCAGTACTTC. The rearrangement uses TRBV11-2 and TRBJ2-7; D gene unclear. Germline CDR1 SGHAT, CDR2 FQNNGV. The CDR3 is 12 amino acids. Trimming pared 1 base from V and 3 bases from J, leaving 4 bases between.

The CDR3 reads CASSLRTGGFEFF. In DNA, the CDR3 is TGTGCCAGCAGTTTGAGGACAGGAGGCTTCGAGTTCTTC. The chain links TRBV27 to TRBJ2-1; 7 nucleotides align to TRBD1. V lost 3 bases to trimming and J lost 14 bases; unmatched junction nucleotides: 10. Germline V gene sequence: CDR1 MNHEY, CDR2 SMNVEV (reference sequence). This CDR3 has 13 amino acids.

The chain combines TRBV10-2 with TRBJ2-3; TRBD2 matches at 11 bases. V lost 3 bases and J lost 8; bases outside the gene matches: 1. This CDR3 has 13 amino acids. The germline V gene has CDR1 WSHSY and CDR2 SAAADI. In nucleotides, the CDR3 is TGCGCCAGCAGTGATAGCGGGAGGGGTACGCAGTATTTT. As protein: CASSDSGRGTQYF.

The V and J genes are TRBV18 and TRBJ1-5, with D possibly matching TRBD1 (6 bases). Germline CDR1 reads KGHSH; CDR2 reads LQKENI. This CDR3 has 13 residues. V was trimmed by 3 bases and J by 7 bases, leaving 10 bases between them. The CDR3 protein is CASSPDSAQPQHF. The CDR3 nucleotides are TGTGCCAGCTCACCGGACAGTGCCCAGCCCCAGCATTTT.

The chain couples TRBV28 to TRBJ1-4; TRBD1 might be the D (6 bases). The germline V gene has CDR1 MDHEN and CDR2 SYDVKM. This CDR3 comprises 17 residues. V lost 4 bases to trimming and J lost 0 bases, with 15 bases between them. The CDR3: CASSSITGSTTNEKLFF. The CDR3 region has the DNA TGTGCCAGCAGTTCAATTACAGGGTCGACAACTAATGAAAAACTGTTTTTT.

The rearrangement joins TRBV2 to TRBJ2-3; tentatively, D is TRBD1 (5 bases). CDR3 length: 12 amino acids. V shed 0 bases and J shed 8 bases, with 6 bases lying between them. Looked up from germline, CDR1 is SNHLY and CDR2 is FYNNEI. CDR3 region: CASSEAQGTQYF. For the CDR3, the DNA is TGTGCCAGCAGTGAAGCGCAGGGTACGCAGTATTTT.

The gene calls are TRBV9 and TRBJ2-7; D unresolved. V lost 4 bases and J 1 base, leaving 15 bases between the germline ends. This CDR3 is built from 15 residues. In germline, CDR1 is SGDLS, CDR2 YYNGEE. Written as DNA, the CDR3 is TGTGCCAGCAGCCCGTCCTTACAGAATTCCTACGAGCAGTACTTC. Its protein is CASSPSLQNSYEQYF.

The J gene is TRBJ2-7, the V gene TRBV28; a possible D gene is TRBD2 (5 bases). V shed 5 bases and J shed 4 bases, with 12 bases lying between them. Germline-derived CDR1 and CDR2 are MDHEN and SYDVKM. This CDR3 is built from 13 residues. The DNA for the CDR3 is TGTGCCAGCAGTCCAGGACTTTTATACGAGCAGTACTTC. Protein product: CASSPGLLYEQYF. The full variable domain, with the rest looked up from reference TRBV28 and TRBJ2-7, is DVKVTQSSRYLVKRTGEKVFLECVQDMDHENMFWYRQDPGLGLRLIYFSYDVKMKEKGDIPEGYSVSREKKERFSLILESASTNQTSMYLCASSPGLLYEQYFGPGTRLTVT.

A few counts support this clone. As DNA, the CDR3 is TGTGCCAGCAGCTTCGGAGGGGTCTCTGAAGCTTTCTTT. Amino acids: CASSFGGVSEAFF. The chain links TRBV7-2 to TRBJ1-1; a weak D match, TRBD1 (5 bases). The V end lost 3 bases, the J end lost 6 bases, and 11 bases lay between the germline ends. This CDR3 spans 13 amino acids. Germline V lookup: CDR1 SGHTA, CDR2 FQGNSA. Filled out from reference TRBV7-2 and TRBJ1-1, the complete variable domain reads GAGVSQSPSNKVTEKGKDVELRCDPISGHTALYWYRQSLGQGLEFLIYFQGNSAPDKSGLPSDRFSAERTGGSVSTLTIQRTQQEDSAVYLCASSFGGVSEAFFGQGTRLTVV.

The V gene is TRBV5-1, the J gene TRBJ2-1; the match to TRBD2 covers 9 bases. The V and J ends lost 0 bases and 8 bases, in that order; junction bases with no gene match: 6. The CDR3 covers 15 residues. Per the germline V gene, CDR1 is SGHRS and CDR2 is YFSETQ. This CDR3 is CASSLVGGRVYEQFF. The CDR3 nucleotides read TGCGCCAGCAGCTTGGTGGGCGGGAGGGTTTATGAGCAGTTCTTC.

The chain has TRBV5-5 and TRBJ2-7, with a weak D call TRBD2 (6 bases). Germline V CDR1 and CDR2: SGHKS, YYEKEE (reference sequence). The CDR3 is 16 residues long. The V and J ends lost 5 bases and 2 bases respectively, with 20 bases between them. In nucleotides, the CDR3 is TGTGCCAGCAGACCTTTTGCGGGAACGACTACCTACGAGCAGTACTTC. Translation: CASRPFAGTTTYEQYF.

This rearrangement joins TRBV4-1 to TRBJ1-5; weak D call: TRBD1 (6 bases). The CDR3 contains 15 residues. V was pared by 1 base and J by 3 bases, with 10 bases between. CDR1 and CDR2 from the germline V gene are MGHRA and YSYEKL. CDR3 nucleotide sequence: TGCGCCAGCAGCCAAGGTGGGACAACCAATCAGCCCCAGCATTTT. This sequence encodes CASSQGGTTNQPQHF.

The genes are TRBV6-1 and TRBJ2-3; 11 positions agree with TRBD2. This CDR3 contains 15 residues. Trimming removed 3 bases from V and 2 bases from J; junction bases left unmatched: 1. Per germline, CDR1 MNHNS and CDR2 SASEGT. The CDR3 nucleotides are TGTGCCAGCAGTGAGACTAGCGGGACCACAGATACGCAGTATTTT. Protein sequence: CASSETSGTTDTQYF.

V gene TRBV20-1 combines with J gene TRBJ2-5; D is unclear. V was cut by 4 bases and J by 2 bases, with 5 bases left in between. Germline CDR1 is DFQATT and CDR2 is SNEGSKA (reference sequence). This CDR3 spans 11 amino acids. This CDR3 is CSATPQETQYF. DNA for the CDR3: TGCAGTGCTACCCCTCAAGAGACCCAGTACTTC.